Shown below are 23 T cell receptor beta chains from a single sample sequenced in a study of blood T cell repertoires in COVID-19. Measured with immunoSEQ multiplex PCR; TCRdb has only the in-frame clones, and not every one. The sample contains 110,000 or so clones, about 76% of which appear only once. Sequences were obtained from peripheral blood. The receptors shown here come from an older man with acute or convalescent COVID-19.

This clone has a handful of counts. The V gene is TRBV20-1, the J gene TRBJ1-5; D gene unclear. The CDR3 is 15 residues long. Between the trimmed V and J ends, which lost 3 bases and 0 bases, there was a span of 12 bases. The germline V gene has CDR1 DFQATT and CDR2 SNEGSKA (reference sequence). CDR3 region: CSASTQYYSNQPQHF. The DNA of the CDR3 is TGCAGTGCTAGTACGCAGTACTATAGCAATCAGCCCCAGCATTTT.

This chain uses TRBV6-4 with TRBJ1-6, with D maybe TRBD1 (5 bases). The CDR3 has 15 residues. Germline-derived CDR1 and CDR2 are MRHNA and SNTAGT. Trimming shortened V by 3 bases and J by 9 bases, and 15 bases separated the two germline ends. The CDR3 sequence is CASSEKGFTGSPLHF. CDR3 nucleotides: TGTGCCAGCAGTGAGAAGGGGTTCACGGGTTCACCCCTCCACTTT.

This clone has a handful of counts. This chain links TRBV9 with TRBJ2-2; D is undetermined. Germline V gene lookup returns CDR1 SGDLS and CDR2 YYNGEE. The germline V and J ends were trimmed by 0 bases and 3 bases, with 9 bases remaining between them. The CDR3 has 15 residues. The CDR3 sequence is CASSVAAQDTGELFF. CDR3 nucleotide sequence: TGTGCCAGCAGCGTAGCGGCGCAGGACACCGGGGAGCTGTTTTTT.

This chain uses TRBV18 with TRBJ1-4; no firm D call. Per germline, CDR1 KGHSH and CDR2 LQKENI. The CDR3 sequence is 18 residues long. V lost 0 bases to trimming and J lost 0 bases, with 14 bases between them. The CDR3 DNA follows: TGTGCCAGCTCACCACCGAGGAGGGAGTCCTCAACTAATGAAAAACTGTTTTTT. It specifies CASSPPRRESSTNEKLFF.

Only one count was recorded for this clone. The chain couples TRBV19 to TRBJ2-1; 10 bases line up with TRBD2. Germline-derived CDR1 and CDR2 are LNHDA and SQIVND (reference sequence). The CDR3 runs 16 residues. Germline trimming cut 3 bases from V and 8 bases from J; bases unmatched to any gene: 10. The CDR3 loop reads CASSILASGSGDEQFF. The CDR3 nucleotides read TGTGCCAGTAGTATCTTGGCTAGCGGGAGTGGGGATGAGCAGTTCTTC.

The chain is built from TRBV7-9 and TRBJ1-1; unclear D gene. V was shortened by 2 bases and J by 0 bases, with 16 bases between the two germline ends. This CDR3 is 17 amino acids long. Germline-derived CDR1 and CDR2 are SEHNR and FQNEAQ (reference sequence). CDR3 region: CASSLQAGPRMNTEAFF. CDR3 coding DNA: TGTGCCAGCAGCTTACAGGCAGGTCCCCGAATGAACACTGAAGCTTTCTTT.

The genes are TRBV7-3 and TRBJ2-2, with TRBD1 matching over 8 bases. V lost 4 bases, J lost 3 bases, and 10 bases stayed unmatched. The CDR3 consists of 17 residues. Germline assignment: CDR1 SGHTA and CDR2 FQGTGA. CDR3 in DNA: TGTGCCAGCAGCTCCCCTACAGGGGGTGGGCACACCGGGGAGCTGTTTTTT. This gives the protein CASSSPTGGGHTGELFF.

In its sample, this clone was seen once. The gene calls are TRBV27 and TRBJ1-2, with 7 bases matching TRBD1. The CDR3 covers 14 residues. Germline CDR1 MNHEY, CDR2 SMNVEV (reference sequence). The V gene end was trimmed by 6 bases and the J gene end by 7 bases; junction bases not matched to a gene: 11. In DNA, the CDR3 is TGTGCCAGCAGGAGACAGACAGGGAGCGCTGGCTACACCTTC. Translated: CASRRQTGSAGYTF.

The chain is built from TRBV19 and TRBJ2-4, with 7 nucleotides matching TRBD1. CDR3 length: 15 amino acids. CDR1 is LNHDA, CDR2 SQIVND, per germline (reference sequence). The ends lost 3 bases at V and 9 bases at J; junction bases unmatched: 11. The CDR3 sequence: CASSIIETGSSIQYF. In DNA form, the CDR3 reads TGTGCCAGTAGTATTATCGAGACAGGGTCGAGCATTCAGTACTTC.

This clone occurred once. The same CDR3 also results from other DNA sequences found in this sample. The CDR3 DNA is TGTGCCAGCAGCCCGGACAGGGGGGAGACCCAGTACTTC. It codes for CASSPDRGETQYF. V usage is TRBV11-2 and J usage is TRBJ2-5; 10 positions agree with TRBD1. The ends lost 5 bases at V and 5 bases at J; junction bases unmatched: 2. The CDR3 sequence is 13 residues long. From germline, CDR1 is SGHAT and CDR2 FQNNGV. The variable domain in full, with the rest retrieved from reference TRBV11-2 and TRBJ2-5, is EAGVAQSPRYKIIEKRQSVAFWCNPISGHATLYWYQQILGQGPKLLIQFQNNGVVDDSQLPKDRFSAERLKGVDSTLKIQPAKLEDSAVYLCASSPDRGETQYFGPGTRLLVL.

To note about this clone: One junction end disagrees with the germline gene, perhaps due to a read error. V is TRBV5-5 and J is TRBJ2-5; the D call may be TRBD1 or TRBD2 (5 bases each). Germline CDR1 and CDR2: SGHKS and YYEKEE (reference sequence). The CDR3 totals 14 residues. The CDR3 loop reads CASRLGRRQETQYF. CDR3 nucleotides: TGTGCCAGCAGGTTGGGACGGAGACAAGAGACCCAGTACTTC.

This clone has a handful of counts. This rearrangement joins TRBV7-9 to TRBJ2-6; tentative D call: TRBD2 (6 bases). Deletions cut 5 bases from V and 2 bases from J, with 7 bases between. The CDR3 runs 14 residues. Germline CDR1 reads SEHNR; CDR2 reads FQNEAQ (reference sequence). CDR3 loop: CASSPGAGANVLTF. The CDR3 DNA sequence: TGTGCCAGCAGCCCGGGGGCTGGGGCCAACGTCCTGACTTTC.

The V call is TRBV27, the J call TRBJ2-3; 10 bases map to TRBD2. CDR1 is MNHEY, CDR2 SMNVEV, per germline (reference sequence). The ends lost 4 bases at V and 7 bases at J; junction bases unmatched: 8. The CDR3 is 15 residues long. In nucleotides, the CDR3 is TGTGCCAGCAGTTCGACGGGACTAGCGTCATATACGCAGTATTTT. It is translated as CASSSTGLASYTQYF.

CDR3 DNA: TGTGCCAGCAGAAGACAGGGCCGTATTGACACTGAAGCTTTCTTT. It is translated as CASRRQGRIDTEAFF. The rearrangement joins TRBV28 to TRBJ1-1; 7 bases are shared with TRBD1. There are 15 residues in the CDR3. Germline assignment: CDR1 MDHEN and CDR2 SYDVKM. J gave up 3 bases and V 6 bases, and 10 bases lay outside the gene matches.

This sequence joins TRBV5-1 and TRBJ2-7; 7 bases are shared with TRBD2. Germline V gene sequence: CDR1 SGHRS, CDR2 YFSETQ. V lost 1 base to trimming and J lost 5 bases; unmatched junction nucleotides: 15. The CDR3 consists of 17 residues. CDR3 protein: CASSLKFSGQGNHEQYF. CDR3 DNA: TGCGCCAGCAGCTTGAAGTTTAGCGGGCAGGGAAACCACGAGCAGTACTTC.

The rearrangement uses TRBV5-1 and TRBJ2-1; TRBD1 is a possible D gene (6 bases). The CDR3 spans 16 residues. The germline CDR1 and CDR2 sequences are SGHRS and YFSETQ. Trimming shortened V by 4 bases and J by 5 bases, and 19 bases separated the two germline ends. CDR3 in DNA: TGCGCCAGCAGCCCGGAGTGGGGGCGGACCAACAATGAGCAGTTCTTC. Amino acids: CASSPEWGRTNNEQFF.

The V and J genes are TRBV28 and TRBJ2-3, with 9 bases that match TRBD1. CDR1 is MDHEN and CDR2 is SYDVKM in the germline V gene. This CDR3 is 14 amino acids long. V was pared by 5 bases and J by 4 bases, with 4 bases of the junction left unmatched. Here the CDR3 DNA reads TGTGCCAGCAGTCCCGGACAGGGGCCAGATACGCAGTATTTT. It specifies CASSPGQGPDTQYF.

CDR3 coding DNA: TGTGCCAGCAGCTTTACCGGGACAGGACGAGGCCGATACAATGAGCAGTTCTTC. Residues: CASSFTGTGRGRYNEQFF. This rearrangement joins TRBV7-9 to TRBJ2-1; 8 bases agree with TRBD1. In germline, CDR1 is SEHNR, CDR2 FQNEAQ (reference sequence). The V and J ends lost 3 bases and 4 bases, in that order; junction bases with no gene match: 14. CDR3 length: 18 residues.

This chain links TRBV4-3 with TRBJ2-1, with 7 bases that match TRBD1. Germline V gene sequence: CDR1 LGHNA, CDR2 YSLEER. There are 17 residues in the CDR3. Trimming removed 1 base from V and 0 bases from J; junction bases left unmatched: 6. DNA of the CDR3: TGCGCCAGCAGCCAAGTCCCGGCAGGGGGCTCCTACAATGAGCAGTTCTTC. Protein: CASSQVPAGGSYNEQFF.

The rearrangement joins TRBV9 to TRBJ1-2, with no clear D. The germline CDR1 and CDR2 sequences are SGDLS and YYNGEE. Trimming removed 7 bases from V and 5 bases from J, with 21 bases in between. The CDR3 has 15 residues. The CDR3 DNA reads TGTGCCAGCGCGCCGGGTCCCGAAACGATATATGGCTACACCTTC. It specifies CASAPGPETIYGYTF.

This sequence joins TRBV19 and TRBJ2-1, with 8 bases identical to TRBD1. CDR1 and CDR2 from the germline V gene are LNHDA and SQIVND (reference sequence). The CDR3 length is 15 residues. The trim removed 7 bases at V and 6 bases at J, leaving 11 bases unmatched. The CDR3 bases are TGTGCCAGTACCCAATTTCCCCAGGGGGCCAATGAGCAGTTCTTC. The encoded protein is CASTQFPQGANEQFF.

This clone was detected only a few times. The V gene is TRBV29-1, the J gene TRBJ2-6, with 10 bases that match TRBD1. With 6 bases clipped from V and 0 bases from J, the junction kept 5 bases outside the gene matches. The CDR3 sequence is 16 residues long. Germline V lookup: CDR1 SQVTM, CDR2 ANQGSEA. Here the CDR3 DNA reads TGCAGCGTGAGGGGACAGGGGAGCTCTGGGGCCAACGTCCTGACTTTC. Translation gives CSVRGQGSSGANVLTF.

This chain's CDR3 is CASSREGSYGYTF. The CDR3 DNA reads as TGTGCCAGTAGCCGAGAGGGTAGCTATGGCTACACCTTC. The genes are TRBV19 and TRBJ1-2; D is undetermined. Germline V gene sequence: CDR1 LNHDA, CDR2 SQIVND (reference sequence). V shed 6 bases and J shed 4 bases, with 12 bases lying between them. CDR3 length equals 13 residues.